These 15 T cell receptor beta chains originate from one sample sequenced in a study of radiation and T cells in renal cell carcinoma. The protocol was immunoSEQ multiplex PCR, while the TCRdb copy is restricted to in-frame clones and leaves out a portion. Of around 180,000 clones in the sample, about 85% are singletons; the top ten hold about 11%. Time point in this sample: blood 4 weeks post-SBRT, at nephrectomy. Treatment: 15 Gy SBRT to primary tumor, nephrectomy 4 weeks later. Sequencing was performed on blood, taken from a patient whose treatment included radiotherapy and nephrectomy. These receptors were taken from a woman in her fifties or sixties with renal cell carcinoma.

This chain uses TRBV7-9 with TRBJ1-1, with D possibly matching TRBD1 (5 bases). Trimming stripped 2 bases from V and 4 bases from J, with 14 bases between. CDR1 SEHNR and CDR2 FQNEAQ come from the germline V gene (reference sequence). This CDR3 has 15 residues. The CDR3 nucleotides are TGTGCCAGCAGCTTAACTCTTTCGGGGGTCACTGAAGCTTTCTTT. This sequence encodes CASSLTLSGVTEAFF.

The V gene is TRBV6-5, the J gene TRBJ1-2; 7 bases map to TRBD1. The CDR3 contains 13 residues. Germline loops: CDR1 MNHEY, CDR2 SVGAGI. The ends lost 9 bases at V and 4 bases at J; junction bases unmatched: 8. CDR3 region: CASSSGGPYGYTF. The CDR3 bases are TGTGCCAGTTCCTCAGGGGGTCCCTATGGCTACACCTTC.

This CDR3 is CASSDRGQGYNSPLHF. CDR3 nucleotide sequence: TGTGCCAGCAGTGACAGGGGGCAGGGGTATAATTCACCCCTCCACTTT. This sequence joins TRBV25-1 and TRBJ1-6; 8 positions match TRBD1. The ends lost 3 bases at V and 4 bases at J; junction bases unmatched: 5. Per germline, CDR1 MGHDK and CDR2 SYGVNS. The CDR3 loop spans 16 amino acids. Together with reference TRBV25-1 and TRBJ1-6, the CDR3 gives the full variable domain: EADIYQTPRYLVIGTGKKITLECSQTMGHDKMYWYQQDPGMELHLIHYSYGVNSTEKGDLSSESTVSRIRTEHFPLTLESARPSHTSQYLCASSDRGQGYNSPLHFGNGTRLTVT.

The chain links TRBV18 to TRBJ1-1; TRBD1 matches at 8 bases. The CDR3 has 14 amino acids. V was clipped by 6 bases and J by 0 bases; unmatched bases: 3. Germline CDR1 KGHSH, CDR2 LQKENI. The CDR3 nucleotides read TGTGCCAGCTCCCCGGGACAGGTGAACACTGAAGCTTTCTTT. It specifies CASSPGQVNTEAFF.

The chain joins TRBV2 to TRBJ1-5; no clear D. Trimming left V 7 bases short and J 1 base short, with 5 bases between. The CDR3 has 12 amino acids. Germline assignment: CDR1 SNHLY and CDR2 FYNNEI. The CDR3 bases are TGTGCCAGCAAGGTGAGCAATCAGCCCCAGCATTTT. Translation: CASKVSNQPQHF.

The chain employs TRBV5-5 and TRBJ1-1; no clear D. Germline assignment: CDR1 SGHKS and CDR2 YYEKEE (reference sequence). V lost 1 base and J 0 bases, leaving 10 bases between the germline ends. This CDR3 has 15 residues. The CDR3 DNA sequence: TGTGCCAGCAGCTTGCATTCAGACTTGAACACTGAAGCTTTCTTT. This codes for CASSLHSDLNTEAFF.

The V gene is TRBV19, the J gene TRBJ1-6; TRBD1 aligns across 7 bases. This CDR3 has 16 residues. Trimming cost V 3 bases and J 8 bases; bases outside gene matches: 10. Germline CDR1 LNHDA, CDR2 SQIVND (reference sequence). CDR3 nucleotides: TGTGCCAGTAGTATGGAGGGAGGGGGCGTCGATTCACCCCTCCACTTT. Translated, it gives CASSMEGGGVDSPLHF.

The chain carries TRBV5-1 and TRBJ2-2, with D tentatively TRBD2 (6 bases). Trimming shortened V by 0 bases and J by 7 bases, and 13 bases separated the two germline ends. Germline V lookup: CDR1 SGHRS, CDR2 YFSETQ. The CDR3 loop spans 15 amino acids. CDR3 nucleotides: TGCGCCAGCAGCTTGGAGGCAGGGAGGATCGGGGAGCTGTTTTTT. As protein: CASSLEAGRIGELFF.

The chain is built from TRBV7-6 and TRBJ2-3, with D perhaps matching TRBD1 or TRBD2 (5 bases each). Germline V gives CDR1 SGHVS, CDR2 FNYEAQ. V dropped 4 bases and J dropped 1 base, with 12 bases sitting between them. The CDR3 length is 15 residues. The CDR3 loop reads CASSSQGRGTDTQYF. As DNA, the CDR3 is TGTGCCAGCAGCTCCCAGGGACGGGGCACAGATACGCAGTATTTT.

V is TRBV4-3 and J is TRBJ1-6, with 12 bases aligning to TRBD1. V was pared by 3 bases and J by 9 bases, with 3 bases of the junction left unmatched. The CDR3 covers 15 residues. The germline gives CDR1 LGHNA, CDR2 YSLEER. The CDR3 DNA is TGCGCCAGCAGCCAGGGGGACAGGGGGCTTTCACCCCTCCACTTT. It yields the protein CASSQGDRGLSPLHF.

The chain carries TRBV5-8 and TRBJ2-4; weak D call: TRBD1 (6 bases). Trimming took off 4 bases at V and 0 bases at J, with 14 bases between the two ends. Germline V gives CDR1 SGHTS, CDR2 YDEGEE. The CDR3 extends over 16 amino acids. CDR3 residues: CASSPPWGLAKNIQYF. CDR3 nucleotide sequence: TGTGCCAGCAGCCCCCCGTGGGGGCTAGCCAAAAACATTCAGTACTTC.

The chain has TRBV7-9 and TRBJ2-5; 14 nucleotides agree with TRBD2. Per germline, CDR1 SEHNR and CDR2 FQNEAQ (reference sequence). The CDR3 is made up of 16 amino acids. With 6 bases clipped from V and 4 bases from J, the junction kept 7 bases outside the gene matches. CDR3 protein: CASSRRTSGGIETQYF. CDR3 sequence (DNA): TGTGCCAGCAGTCGCAGGACTAGCGGGGGGATAGAGACCCAGTACTTC.

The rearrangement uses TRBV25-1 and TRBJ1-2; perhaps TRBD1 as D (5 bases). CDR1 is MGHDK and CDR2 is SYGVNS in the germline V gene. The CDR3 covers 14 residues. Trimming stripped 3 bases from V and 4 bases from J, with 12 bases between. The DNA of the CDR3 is TGTGCCAGCAGTGATCGGGGCCCCAGCTATGGCTACACCTTC. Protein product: CASSDRGPSYGYTF.

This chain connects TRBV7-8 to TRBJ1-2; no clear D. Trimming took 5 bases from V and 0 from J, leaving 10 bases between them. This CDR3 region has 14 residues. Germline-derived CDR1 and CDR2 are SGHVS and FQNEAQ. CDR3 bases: TGTGCCAGCAGCCCACAGCTCACTAACTATGGCTACACCTTC. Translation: CASSPQLTNYGYTF.

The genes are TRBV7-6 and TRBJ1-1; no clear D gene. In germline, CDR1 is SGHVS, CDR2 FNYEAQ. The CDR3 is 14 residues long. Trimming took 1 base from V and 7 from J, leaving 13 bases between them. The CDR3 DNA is TGTGCCAGCAGCTTAGTGGGCCTCATAAATGAAGCTTTCTTT. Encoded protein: CASSLVGLINEAFF.